One and the same sample provided the 10 T cell receptor beta chains below, sequenced in a study of blood T cell repertoires in COVID-19. Sequencing used immunoSEQ multiplex PCR; TCRdb keeps in-frame clones, though not all of them. The sample records more than 250,000 clones, around 78% being singletons. Sequencing input: peripheral blood. The source is a man aged 55 to 70 who had recovered from COVID-19.

V and J are TRBV5-6 and TRBJ2-7; TRBD1 matches 12 bases. Per the germline V gene, CDR1 is SGHDT and CDR2 is YYEEEE. CDR3 size: 16 residues. V dropped 4 bases and J dropped 4; count of bases not matched to a gene: 9. The CDR3 sequence: CASSVSGTGGRYEQYF. The CDR3 DNA sequence: TGTGCCAGCAGCGTGTCCGGGACAGGGGGCCGATACGAGCAGTACTTC.

The chain carries TRBV3-1 (or the pseudogene TRBV3-2) and TRBJ1-1; maybe TRBD1 (6 bases). Deletions cut 4 bases from V and 6 bases from J, with 15 bases between. This CDR3 comprises 14 residues. Germline V gene data show CDR1 as LGHDT and CDR2 as YNNKEL (reference sequence). CDR3 loop: CASSRVQGRSEAFF. The CDR3 DNA sequence: TGTGCCAGCAGCCGCGTACAGGGTCGGTCTGAAGCTTTCTTT.

This chain joins TRBV10-3 and TRBJ2-7; 9 nucleotides match TRBD1. The germline CDR1 and CDR2 sequences are ENHRY and SYGVKD. Trimming removed 3 bases from V and 5 bases from J; junction bases left unmatched: 8. CDR3 size: 15 residues. CDR3 nucleotides: TGTGCCATCAGTGATCTGAGTACAGGGGGCGACGAGCAGTACTTC. Translating it yields CAISDLSTGGDEQYF.

V usage is TRBV30 and J usage is TRBJ2-7; 12 nucleotides line up with TRBD2. The CDR3 has 15 amino acids. Germline V lookup: CDR1 GTSNPN, CDR2 SVGIG (reference sequence). The trim removed 1 base at V and 6 bases at J, leaving 7 bases unmatched. CDR3 in amino acids: CAWSASGRAPAEQYF. The CDR3, as DNA: TGTGCCTGGAGTGCTAGCGGGAGGGCCCCAGCCGAGCAGTACTTC.

The V and J genes are TRBV5-6 and TRBJ2-5; 7 bases agree with TRBD2. This CDR3 is built from 18 residues. Germline V gene lookup returns CDR1 SGHDT and CDR2 YYEEEE. Germline trimming cut 3 bases from V and 1 base from J; bases unmatched to any gene: 15. The CDR3 loop is CASSSRGSGRSIQETQYF. CDR3 bases: TGTGCCAGCAGCTCCCGGGGTAGCGGGCGATCAATCCAAGAGACCCAGTACTTC.

The V and J genes are TRBV6-5 and TRBJ2-2; 12 bases line up with TRBD2. The CDR3 contains 15 residues. Unmatched junction bases numbered 3, after V lost 6 bases and J lost 4 bases. Germline assignment: CDR1 MNHEY and CDR2 SVGAGI. The CDR3 nucleotides are TGTGCCAGCAGGGCTAGCGGGAGGGTCACCGGGGAGCTGTTTTTT. Encoded protein: CASRASGRVTGELFF.

V and J are TRBV6-5 and TRBJ2-1; weak D call: TRBD2 (6 bases). This CDR3 has 15 residues. With 8 bases removed from V and 7 bases from J, the gap between germline ends came to 21 bases. The germline CDR1 and CDR2 sequences are MNHEY and SVGAGI. CDR3 sequence reads: CASAPPGGGRNEQFF. In DNA form, the CDR3 reads TGTGCCAGCGCCCCCCCCGGGGGTGGGAGGAATGAGCAGTTCTTC.

J is TRBJ2-2 and V is TRBV30, with D possibly being TRBD2 (7 bases). The germline CDR1 and CDR2 sequences are GTSNPN and SVGIG (reference sequence). This CDR3 comprises 14 residues. Trimming pared 4 bases from V and 6 bases from J, leaving 15 bases between. The CDR3: CAWKRGGRAGELFF. CDR3 coding DNA: TGTGCCTGGAAAAGGGGGGGCCGCGCCGGGGAGCTGTTTTTT.

The table lists this clone with a few counts. The V and J genes are TRBV9 and TRBJ2-1; 9 nucleotides agree with TRBD2. Germline V gene data show CDR1 as SGDLS and CDR2 as YYNGEE. Unmatched junction bases numbered 0, after V lost 1 base and J lost 1 base. This CDR3 has 15 amino acids. The CDR3 region is CASSVLAGSYNEQFF. CDR3 bases: TGTGCCAGCAGCGTACTAGCGGGGTCCTACAATGAGCAGTTCTTC. The full variable domain, in which reference TRBV9 and TRBJ2-1 provide the parts outside the CDR3, is DSGVTQTPKHLITATGQRVTLRCSPRSGDLSVYWYQQSLDQGLQFLIQYYNGEERAKGNILERFSAQQFPDLHSELNLSSLELGDSALYFCASSVLAGSYNEQFFGPGTRLTVL.

The chain combines TRBV7-2 with TRBJ2-4; D unclear. Trimming shortened V by 7 bases and J by 3 bases, and 16 bases separated the two germline ends. Germline lookup yields CDR1 SGHTA and CDR2 FQGNSA. The CDR3 sequence is 15 residues long. The CDR3: CASTPRMGLKNIQYF. CDR3 coding DNA: TGTGCCAGCACCCCAAGGATGGGCCTCAAAAACATTCAGTACTTC. The full variable domain, in which reference TRBV7-2 and TRBJ2-4 provide the parts outside the CDR3, is GAGVSQSPSNKVTEKGKDVELRCDPISGHTALYWYRQSLGQGLEFLIYFQGNSAPDKSGLPSDRFSAERTGGSVSTLTIQRTQQEDSAVYLCASTPRMGLKNIQYFGAGTRLSVL.